Following are 22 T cell receptor beta chains from one sample sequenced in a study of cytomegalovirus exposure and HLA in healthy donors. The PCR employed 60 Vbeta primers together with 13 Jbeta primers. The table came from immunoSEQ multiplex PCR; TCRdb's copy has only in-frame clones and leaves some out. The table includes more than 100,000 clones, roughly 70% detected once. Material: PBMCs. These receptors came from a woman aged 45-60 years in good health and CMV-seronegative.

CDR3 region: CASSSNTGGGFGYTF. The CDR3 DNA is TGTGCCAGCAGCTCAAATACAGGGGGCGGTTTTGGCTACACCTTC. The J gene is TRBJ1-2, the V gene TRBV11-2; TRBD1 matches at 9 bases. The ends lost 4 bases at V and 7 bases at J; junction bases unmatched: 10. Germline V gives CDR1 SGHAT, CDR2 FQNNGV. This CDR3 comprises 15 residues.

The chain has TRBV29-1 and TRBJ1-2, with 8 bases that match TRBD1. The CDR3 sequence is 13 residues long. With 4 bases clipped from V and 7 bases from J, the junction kept 8 bases outside the gene matches. The germline gives CDR1 SQVTM, CDR2 ANQGSEA. CDR3 in amino acids: CSVGGGQGGGYTF. CDR3 DNA: TGCAGCGTTGGAGGAGGACAGGGTGGTGGCTACACCTTC. Looking up the rest from reference TRBV29-1 and TRBJ1-2 gives the full variable domain: SAVISQKPSRDICQRGTSLTIQCQVDSQVTMMFWYRQQPGQSLTLIATANQGSEATYESGFVIDKFPISRPNLTFSTLTVSNMSPEDSSIYLCSVGGGQGGGYTFGSGTRLTVV.

This sequence joins TRBV25-1 and TRBJ2-1; D might be TRBD2 (6 bases). This CDR3 has 11 amino acids. V dropped 8 bases and J dropped 9 bases, with 11 bases sitting between them. CDR1 is MGHDK and CDR2 is SYGVNS in the germline V gene. The DNA of the CDR3 is TGTGCCAGCGGGGACTCGATTGAGCAGTTCTTC. It encodes CASGDSIEQFF.

This clone was observed a handful of times. The chain has TRBV19 and TRBJ2-3, with 10 bases fitting TRBD2. The trim removed 9 bases at V and 5 bases at J, leaving 11 bases unmatched. The germline gives CDR1 LNHDA, CDR2 SQIVND (reference sequence). The CDR3 loop spans 15 amino acids. CDR3 loop: CASQSALAGGDTQYF. The CDR3 region has the DNA TGTGCCAGCCAATCCGCGTTAGCGGGGGGAGATACGCAGTATTTT.

V usage is TRBV7-8 and J usage is TRBJ2-7; 11 bases fit TRBD2. With V trimmed by 5 bases and J by 3 bases, 6 bases remained unmatched. Per germline, CDR1 SGHVS and CDR2 FQNEAQ. CDR3 length: 15 amino acids. For the CDR3, the DNA is TGTGCCAGCAGCAGGGGACTAGCGGATGTCTACGAGCAGTACTTC. Translation: CASSRGLADVYEQYF. Filled out from reference TRBV7-8 and TRBJ2-7, the complete variable domain reads GAGVSQSPRYKVAKRGQDVALRCDPISGHVSLFWYQQALGQGPEFLTYFQNEAQLDKSGLPSDRFFAERPEGSVSTLKIQRTQQEDSAVYLCASSRGLADVYEQYFGPGTRLTVT.

The V call is TRBV30, the J call TRBJ2-3; 8 nucleotides line up with TRBD2. V lost 5 bases, J lost 1 base, and 5 bases stayed unmatched. The CDR3 consists of 14 residues. Germline loops: CDR1 GTSNPN, CDR2 SVGIG (reference sequence). CDR3 sequence: CAWQRSGGTDTQYF. The CDR3 nucleotides are TGTGCCTGGCAGCGTAGCGGGGGCACAGATACGCAGTATTTT.

The table lists this clone with a count of one. The rearrangement uses TRBV7-9 and TRBJ2-1; TRBD2 agrees at 10 bases. The CDR3 is made up of 15 amino acids. The germline gives CDR1 SEHNR, CDR2 FQNEAQ (reference sequence). The ends lost 3 bases at V and 6 bases at J; junction bases unmatched: 5. CDR3 sequence (DNA): TGTGCCAGCAGCTTGAGGACTAGCGGTAGCAATGAGCAGTTCTTC. This gives the protein CASSLRTSGSNEQFF.

The chain recombines TRBV7-9 with TRBJ1-1; D is uncertain. Germline V gene data show CDR1 as SEHNR and CDR2 as FQNEAQ (reference sequence). V lost 1 base, J lost 1 base, and 10 bases lay in between. The CDR3 consists of 15 residues. CDR3 loop: CASSLEVRKNTEAFF. CDR3 nucleotide sequence: TGTGCCAGCAGCTTAGAGGTCAGGAAGAACACTGAAGCTTTCTTT.

The V gene is TRBV28, the J gene TRBJ2-6; D may be TRBD1 (5 bases). The CDR3 loop spans 16 amino acids. Germline V gives CDR1 MDHEN, CDR2 SYDVKM. Trimming took off 11 bases at V and 4 bases at J, with 21 bases between the two ends. CDR3 nucleotides: TGTGCCCACGGCGGCATCGCAGGGTTCGGGGCCAACGTCCTGACTTTC. This gives the protein CAHGGIAGFGANVLTF.

The chain employs TRBV7-2 and TRBJ2-5, with TRBD1 matching 12 bases. This CDR3 contains 14 residues. Germline CDR1 SGHTA, CDR2 FQGNSA. The junction had 3 bases not matched to a gene; V was cut back by 5 bases and J by 5 bases. The CDR3 region is CASSRDRGPETQYF. The CDR3 DNA reads TGTGCCAGCAGCAGGGACAGGGGGCCCGAGACCCAGTACTTC.

The chain has TRBV20-1 and TRBJ1-2, with 8 bases aligning to TRBD1. This CDR3 is 10 amino acids long. V was pared by 6 bases and J by 12 bases, with 6 bases of the junction left unmatched. Germline loops: CDR1 DFQATT, CDR2 SNEGSKA (reference sequence). The CDR3: CSARDRKDTF. The CDR3 nucleotides read TGCAGTGCACGGGACAGGAAAGACACCTTC.

DNA of the CDR3: TGTGCCATCGGAGAGGGCACAGATACGCAGTATTTT. Its protein is CAIGEGTDTQYF. The chain joins TRBV10-3 to TRBJ2-3; D gene ambiguous. The CDR3 covers 12 residues. The V gene's germline CDR1 is ENHRY and CDR2 SYGVKD. The germline V and J ends were trimmed by 8 bases and 1 base, with 7 bases remaining between them.

The V and J genes are TRBV6-5 and TRBJ1-6, with 7 bases aligning to TRBD1. Germline V gene data show CDR1 as MNHEY and CDR2 as SVGAGI. The CDR3 consists of 15 residues. The trim removed 0 bases at V and 14 bases at J, leaving 10 bases unmatched. In DNA, the CDR3 is TGTGCCAGCAGTTACTCGGGGGGACAGAAATTGTCCCTCCACTTT. This gives the protein CASSYSGGQKLSLHF.

This clone was picked up a small number of times. J is TRBJ2-2 and V is TRBV19, with D perhaps TRBD2 (6 bases). The CDR3 covers 14 residues. Trimming cost V 5 bases and J 13 bases, with 20 bases left between them. Germline CDR1 and CDR2: LNHDA and SQIVND (reference sequence). CDR3 region: CASSLMEGGPWLFF. The CDR3 DNA reads TGTGCCAGTAGTCTCATGGAGGGCGGTCCGTGGCTGTTTTTT.

The V and J genes are TRBV7-8 and TRBJ2-5; TRBD1 might be the D (5 bases). The assigned J gene may be wrong: the sequence end matches TRBJ2-7 better. The CDR3 spans 14 residues. Per germline, CDR1 SGHVS and CDR2 FQNEAQ. DNA for the CDR3: TGTGCCAGCAGCCCCCTCAGGGTTCTCTACGAGCAGTACTTC. It translates to CASSPLRVLYEQYF.

This clone has only a few counts. The V and J genes are TRBV18 and TRBJ2-1, with D hard to call. V lost 3 bases to trimming and J lost 1 base, with 10 bases between them. The CDR3 spans 15 residues. Per the germline V gene, CDR1 is KGHSH and CDR2 is LQKENI. CDR3 amino acids: CASSPTPDSYNEQFF. CDR3 DNA sequence: TGTGCCAGCTCACCTACCCCAGATTCCTACAATGAGCAGTTCTTC. Variable domain in full (rest from reference TRBV18 and TRBJ2-1): NAGVMQNPRHLVRRRGQEARLRCSPMKGHSHVYWYRQLPEEGLKFMVYLQKENIIDESGMPKERFSAEFPKEGPSILRIQQVVRGDSAAYFCASSPTPDSYNEQFFGPGTRLTVL.

This clone was recorded only once. V gene TRBV13 combines with J gene TRBJ2-3, with 14 positions matching TRBD2. Germline V CDR1 and CDR2: PRHDT, FYEKMQ (reference sequence). The V segment lost 1 base and the J segment 1 base; nucleotides outside the gene matches: 7. This CDR3 comprises 19 residues. The CDR3 DNA is TGTGCCAGCAGCTTAGACGCCTGGGGACTAGCGGGGGGCACAGATACGCAGTATTTT. Translating it yields CASSLDAWGLAGGTDTQYF.

The rearrangement joins TRBV7-9 to TRBJ2-7, with TRBD1 matching 9 bases. The junction had 9 bases not matched to a gene; V was cut back by 6 bases and J by 3 bases. The CDR3 totals 15 residues. The V gene's germline CDR1 is SEHNR and CDR2 FQNEAQ (reference sequence). The CDR3 DNA reads as TGTGCCAGCAGACCTTCGACAGGGGGGTTCTACGAGCAGTACTTC. Amino acid sequence: CASRPSTGGFYEQYF.

This clone showed up just once. The chain combines TRBV30 with TRBJ1-6; 9 positions match TRBD1. Trimming removed 3 bases from V and 9 bases from J; junction bases left unmatched: 15. Germline lookup yields CDR1 GTSNPN and CDR2 SVGIG (reference sequence). This CDR3 is 17 amino acids long. The CDR3 region is CAWSQRPAGQGGSPLHF. CDR3 sequence (DNA): TGTGCCTGGAGCCAAAGGCCGGCGGGACAGGGAGGTTCACCCCTCCACTTT.

The chain has TRBV27 and TRBJ1-4; 8 nucleotides line up with TRBD1. Germline values: CDR1 MNHEY, CDR2 SMNVEV (reference sequence). Germline trimming cut 5 bases from V and 0 bases from J; bases unmatched to any gene: 2. This CDR3 has 15 amino acids. CDR3: CASSPTGATNEKLFF. The CDR3 coding sequence is TGTGCCAGCAGTCCGACAGGGGCAACTAATGAAAAACTGTTTTTT.

This clone was detected a few times. The chain recombines TRBV7-9 with TRBJ2-3; TRBD1 might be the D (6 bases). Trimming pared 0 bases from V and 2 bases from J, leaving 18 bases between. This CDR3 contains 18 residues. CDR1 is SEHNR, CDR2 FQNEAQ, per germline (reference sequence). CDR3: CASSLAMTRQGPTDTQYF. CDR3 nucleotides: TGTGCCAGCAGCTTAGCCATGACACGGCAGGGGCCCACAGATACGCAGTATTTT.

A few counts support this clone. V usage is TRBV5-4 and J usage is TRBJ2-2; TRBD2 agrees at 10 bases. V lost 0 bases to trimming and J lost 6 bases; unmatched junction nucleotides: 2. There are 15 residues in the CDR3. Germline CDR1 and CDR2: SGHNT and YYREEE (reference sequence). The CDR3 region is CASSLVAGGAGELFF. Here the CDR3 DNA reads TGTGCCAGCAGCTTGGTAGCGGGAGGAGCCGGGGAGCTGTTTTTT.